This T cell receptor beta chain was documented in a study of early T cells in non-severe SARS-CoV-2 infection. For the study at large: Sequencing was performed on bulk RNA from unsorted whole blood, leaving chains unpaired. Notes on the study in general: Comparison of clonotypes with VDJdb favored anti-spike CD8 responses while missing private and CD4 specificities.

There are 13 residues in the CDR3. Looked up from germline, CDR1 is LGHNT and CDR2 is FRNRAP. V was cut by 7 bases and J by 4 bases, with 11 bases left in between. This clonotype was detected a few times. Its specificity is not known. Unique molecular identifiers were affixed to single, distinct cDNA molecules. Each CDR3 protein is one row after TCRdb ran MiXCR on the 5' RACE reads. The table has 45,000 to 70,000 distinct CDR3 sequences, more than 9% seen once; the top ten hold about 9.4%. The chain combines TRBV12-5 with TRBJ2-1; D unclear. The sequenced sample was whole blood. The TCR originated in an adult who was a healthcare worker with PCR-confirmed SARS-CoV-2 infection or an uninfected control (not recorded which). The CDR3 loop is CASVIGPYNEQFF. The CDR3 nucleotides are TGTGCTAGTGTTATCGGTCCTTACAATGAGCAGTTCTTC. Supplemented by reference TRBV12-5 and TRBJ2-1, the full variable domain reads DARVTQTPRHKVTEMGQEVTMRCQPILGHNTVFWYRQTMMQGLELLAYFRNRAPLDDSGMPKDRFSAEMPDATLATLKIQPSEPRDSAVYFCASVIGPYNEQFFGPGTRLTVL.